This is a list of T cell receptor beta chains from one sample in a study of T-cell reconstitution after alpha-beta-depleted transplantation in children. In TCRdb, the PCR reads were re-called with MiXCR into one record per CDR3 protein. The profile shows approximately 190,000 distinct CDR3 sequences, around 5.9% of them singletons. The material sequenced was PBMCs, taken before TCRalphabeta/CD19-depleted stem cell transplant. These receptors all come from a girl under two years old with combined immunodeficiency, due to receive a stem cell transplant. Both conserved end residues are part of each CDR3. D genes are given only for firm matches. Where a row states a size, it is once, few, many or the class of an expanded clone; other rows omit it.

size	D	V	J	CDR3	DNA
few	.	TRBV18	TRBJ2-7	CASSPLGGSPDEQYF	TGTGCCAGCTCACCTCTCGGAGGGAGCCCCGACGAGCAGTACTTC
many	.	TRBV4-2	TRBJ1-1	CASSPYRGTEAFF	TGTGCCAGCAGCCCATATCGGGGCACTGAAGCTTTCTTT
many	TRBD1	TRBV2	TRBJ1-1	CASRGQGVGAFF	TGTGCCAGCAGGGGGCAGGGGGTCGGAGCTTTCTTT
.	.	TRBV20-1	TRBJ1-5	CSASDFNQPQHF	TGCAGTGCTAGTGATTTCAATCAGCCCCAGCATTTT
many	.	TRBV21-1	TRBJ2-7	CASTLDGHRGMGEQYF	TGTGCCAGCACCCTAGACGGGCACAGGGGGATGGGCGAGCAGTACTTC
few	TRBD2	TRBV15	TRBJ2-5	CATSRTPLAGGEETQYF	TGTGCCACCAGCAGAACTCCGCTAGCGGGGGGCGAAGAGACCCAGTACTTC
many	.	TRBV4-2	TRBJ2-2	CASSPLGLLGERANTGELFF	TGTGCCAGCAGCCCCCTGGGGCTTCTAGGGGAGCGGGCTAACACCGGGGAGCTGTTTTTT
many	TRBD2	TRBV28	TRBJ2-5	CASSHPAVSGGKETQYF	TGTGCCAGCAGTCACCCGGCCGTTAGCGGGGGAAAAGAGACCCAGTACTTC
many	.	TRBV7-2	TRBJ1-6	CASREGHNNSPLHF	TGTGCCAGCAGAGAGGGACATAATAATTCACCCCTCCACTTT
many	.	TRBV29-1	TRBJ2-1	CSVVQGYNEQFF	TGCAGCGTCGTCCAGGGGTACAATGAGCAGTTCTTC
many	.	TRBV20-1	TRBJ2-7	CSARDLSRGKGEQYF	TGCAGTGCTAGAGATCTGAGCCGGGGAAAAGGCGAGCAGTACTTC
few	TRBD2	TRBV20-1	TRBJ2-7	CSARPERGFSYEQYF	TGCAGTGCTAGACCAGAGCGGGGTTTCTCCTACGAGCAGTACTTC
.	TRBD1	TRBV15	TRBJ1-1	CATSRDLTTLTGDFTEAFF	TGTGCCACCAGCAGAGATCTCACGACTCTAACAGGGGACTTCACTGAAGCTTTCTTT
many	TRBD2	TRBV9	TRBJ2-1	CASSSSGTNLLNEQFF	TGTGCCAGCAGCTCCTCCGGGACTAACCTCCTCAATGAGCAGTTCTTC
.	.	TRBV18	TRBJ1-4	CASSPTATNEKLFF	TGTGCCAGCTCACCGACAGCAACTAATGAAAAACTGTTTTTT
few	.	TRBV7-9	TRBJ1-1	CASSLAVRAAFF	TGTGCCAGCAGCTTAGCGGTCAGGGCCGCTTTCTTT
many	.	TRBV28	TRBJ2-1	CASSLSLVLNHPYNEQFF	TGTGCCAGCAGTTTAAGCTTAGTCCTAAATCACCCTTACAATGAGCAGTTCTTC
.	.	TRBV7-9	TRBJ2-4	CASSPDSVAKNIQYF	TGTGCCAGCAGTCCGGACTCGGTAGCCAAAAACATTCAGTACTTC
many	.	TRBV5-8	TRBJ1-4	CASSSDLRLFF	TGTGCCAGCAGCTCGGACTTACGGCTGTTTTTT
many	TRBD2	TRBV20-1	TRBJ2-1	CSARSRTSGSFSYNEQFF	TGCAGTGCTAGATCAAGGACTAGCGGGAGTTTTTCCTACAATGAGCAGTTCTTC
many	.	TRBV5-1	TRBJ1-6	CASSLGPGEAYNSPLHF	TGCGCCAGCAGCTTGGGTCCAGGGGAGGCTTATAATTCACCCCTCCACTTT
.	.	TRBV19	TRBJ2-2	CASSIVHFTNTGELFF	TGTGCCAGTAGTATAGTACATTTTACGAACACCGGGGAGCTGTTTTTT
many	.	TRBV20-1	TRBJ2-7	CSARTGARYEQYF	TGCAGTGCTAGGACGGGAGCAAGGTACGAGCAGTACTTC
.	.	TRBV7-9	TRBJ2-5	CASSSTQVAQYF	TGTGCCAGCAGCTCGACACAGGTGGCCCAGTACTTC
few	.	TRBV4-3	TRBJ2-3	CASSQDLADTQYF	TGCGCCAGCAGCCAAGATCTCGCAGATACGCAGTATTTT
.	.	TRBV4-1	TRBJ2-7	CASKGGTGYEQYF	TGCGCCAGCAAGGGAGGGACAGGCTACGAGCAGTACTTC
many	TRBD1	TRBV7-9	TRBJ1-1	CASSLTGIVAEAFF	TGTGCCAGCAGCTTGACAGGGATCGTCGCTGAAGCTTTCTTT
many	TRBD1	TRBV12-3/TRBV12-4	TRBJ2-2	CASSSTGASGELFF	TGTGCCAGCAGTTCAACAGGGGCCTCCGGGGAGCTGTTTTTT
few	.	TRBV7-8	TRBJ2-3	CASSLLLTDTQYF	TGTGCCAGCAGCCTCCTCCTTACGGATACGCAGTATTTT
many	.	TRBV4-3	TRBJ1-2	CASSPHLNGGRPYGYTF	TGCGCCAGCAGCCCGCACTTAAATGGGGGGCGCCCCTATGGCTACACCTTC
many	TRBD1	TRBV7-9	TRBJ2-3	CASSLNPGGATDTQYF	TGTGCCAGCAGCTTAAACCCAGGGGGCGCGACAGATACGCAGTATTTT
many	.	TRBV4-3	TRBJ1-5	CASSQVSSNQPQHF	TGCGCCAGCAGCCAAGTCTCTAGCAATCAGCCCCAGCATTTT
many	.	TRBV27	TRBJ2-3	CASTRWVTDTQYF	TGTGCCAGCACCCGGTGGGTCACAGATACGCAGTATTTT
many	.	TRBV29-1	TRBJ2-2	CSLRLGGELFF	TGCAGTCTTAGGCTAGGCGGGGAGCTGTTTTTT
many	.	TRBV2	TRBJ2-3	CASGGITSSDTQYF	TGTGCCAGCGGGGGTATAACCTCCAGCGACACGCAGTATTTT
.	.	TRBV19	TRBJ2-1	CASSTYLEQFF	TGTGCCAGTAGTACTTATCTTGAGCAGTTCTTC
many	.	TRBV29-1	TRBJ2-3	CSVERRGPDTQYF	TGCAGCGTTGAACGAAGGGGTCCGGATACGCAGTATTTT
many	TRBD2	TRBV29-1	TRBJ2-7	CSVSGSSYEQYF	TGCAGCGTTAGCGGGAGCTCCTACGAGCAGTACTTC
few	.	TRBV12-3/TRBV12-4	TRBJ1-2	CASRGLTGEANYGYTF	TGTGCCAGCAGAGGGCTGACAGGAGAGGCTAACTATGGCTACACCTTC
many	TRBD1	TRBV20-1	TRBJ2-7	CSAGQGSSYEQYF	TGCAGTGCTGGACAGGGGAGCTCCTACGAGCAGTACTTC
.	.	TRBV7-8	TRBJ1-1	CASSFQGNTEAFF	TGTGCCAGCAGCTTCCAGGGGAACACTGAAGCTTTCTTT
many	.	TRBV25-1	TRBJ1-2	CASSEWWDGYTF	TGTGCCAGCAGTGAATGGTGGGATGGCTACACCTTC
many	.	TRBV29-1	TRBJ2-2	CSVEGVTGEVQNTGELFF	TGCAGCGTTGAGGGGGTAACAGGGGAGGTCCAGAACACCGGGGAGCTGTTTTTT
few	.	TRBV7-9	TRBJ2-7	CASRNSGTRPDYEQYF	TGTGCCAGCAGGAACTCCGGGACAAGGCCCGACTACGAGCAGTACTTC
many	.	TRBV6-5	TRBJ2-1	CASSYLVKISYNEQFF	TGTGCCAGCAGTTACTTAGTTAAAATCTCCTACAATGAGCAGTTCTTC
many	.	TRBV18	TRBJ2-5	CASSPPSQQETQYF	TGTGCCAGCTCACCACCGTCACAACAAGAGACCCAGTACTTC
few	.	TRBV7-2	TRBJ2-5	CASSLSGSGLDF	TGTGCCAGCAGCTTATCCGGAAGTGGCCTGGACTTC